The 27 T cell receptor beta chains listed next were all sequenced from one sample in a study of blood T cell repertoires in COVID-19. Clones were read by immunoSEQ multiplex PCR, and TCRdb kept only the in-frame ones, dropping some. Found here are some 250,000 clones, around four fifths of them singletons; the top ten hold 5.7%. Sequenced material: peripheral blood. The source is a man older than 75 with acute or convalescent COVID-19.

The CDR3 coding sequence is TGCGCCAGCAGTGTAACAGGGGGGAACACTGAAGCTTTCTTT. This gives the protein CASSVTGGNTEAFF. The chain carries TRBV10-2 and TRBJ1-1, with 8 bases aligning to TRBD1. Germline CDR1 reads WSHSY; CDR2 reads SAAADI. This CDR3 has 14 amino acids. Trimming at V came to 4 bases and at J to 1 base, leaving 2 bases not matched to a gene.

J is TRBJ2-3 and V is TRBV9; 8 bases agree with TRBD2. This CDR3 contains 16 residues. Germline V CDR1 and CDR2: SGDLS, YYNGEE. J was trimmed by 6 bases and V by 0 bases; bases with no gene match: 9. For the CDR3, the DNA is TGTGCCAGCAGCGTAGCTCCCGGGACTAGGACGGATACGCAGTATTTT. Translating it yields CASSVAPGTRTDTQYF. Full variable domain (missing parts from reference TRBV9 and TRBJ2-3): DSGVTQTPKHLITATGQRVTLRCSPRSGDLSVYWYQQSLDQGLQFLIQYYNGEERAKGNILERFSAQQFPDLHSELNLSSLELGDSALYFCASSVAPGTRTDTQYFGPGTRLTVL.

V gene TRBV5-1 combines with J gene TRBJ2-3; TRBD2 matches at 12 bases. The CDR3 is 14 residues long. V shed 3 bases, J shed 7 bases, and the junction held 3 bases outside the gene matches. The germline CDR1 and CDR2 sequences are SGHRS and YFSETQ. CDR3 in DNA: TGCGCCAGCAGCTCAACTAGCGGGAGGAATACGCAGTATTTT. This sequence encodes CASSSTSGRNTQYF.

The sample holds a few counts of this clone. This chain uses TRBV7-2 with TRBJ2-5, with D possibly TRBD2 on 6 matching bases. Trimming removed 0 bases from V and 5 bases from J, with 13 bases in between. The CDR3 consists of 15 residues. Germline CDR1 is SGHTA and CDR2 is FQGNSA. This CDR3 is CASSLAYEGLETQYF. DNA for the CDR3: TGTGCCAGCAGCTTAGCGTATGAGGGACTGGAGACCCAGTACTTC.

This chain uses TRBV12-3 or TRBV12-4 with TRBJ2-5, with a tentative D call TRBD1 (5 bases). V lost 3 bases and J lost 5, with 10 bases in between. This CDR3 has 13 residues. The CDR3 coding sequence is TGTGCCAGCAGTTTTCAGGGCCGGGAGACCCAGTACTTC. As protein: CASSFQGRETQYF.

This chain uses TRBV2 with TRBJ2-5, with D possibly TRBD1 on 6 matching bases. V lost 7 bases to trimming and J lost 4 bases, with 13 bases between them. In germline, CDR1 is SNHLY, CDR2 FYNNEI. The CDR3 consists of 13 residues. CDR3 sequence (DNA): TGTGCCAGCACGGTGGGGGCCCGAGAGACCCAGTACTTC. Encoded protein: CASTVGARETQYF.

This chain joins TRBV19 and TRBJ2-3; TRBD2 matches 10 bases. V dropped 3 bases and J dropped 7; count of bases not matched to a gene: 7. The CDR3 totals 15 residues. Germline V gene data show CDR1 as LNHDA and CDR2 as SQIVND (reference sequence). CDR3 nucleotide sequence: TGTGCCAGTAGTATTTCGCTAGCGGGAGTAAATACGCAGTATTTT. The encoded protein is CASSISLAGVNTQYF.

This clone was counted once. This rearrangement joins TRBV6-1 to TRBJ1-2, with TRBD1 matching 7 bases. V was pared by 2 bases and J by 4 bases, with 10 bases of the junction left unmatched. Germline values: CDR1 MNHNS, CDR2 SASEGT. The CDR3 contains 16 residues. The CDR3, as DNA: TGTGCCAGCAGTGAATTGGAGGGGGCGTCATCCTATGGCTACACCTTC. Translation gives CASSELEGASSYGYTF.

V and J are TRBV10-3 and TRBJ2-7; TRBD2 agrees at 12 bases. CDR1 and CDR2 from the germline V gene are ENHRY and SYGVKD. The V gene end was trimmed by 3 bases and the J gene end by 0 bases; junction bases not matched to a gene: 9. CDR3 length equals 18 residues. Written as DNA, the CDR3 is TGTGCCATCAGTGACTCCGGACTAGCGGGAATTCACTCCTACGAGCAGTACTTC. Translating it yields CAISDSGLAGIHSYEQYF.

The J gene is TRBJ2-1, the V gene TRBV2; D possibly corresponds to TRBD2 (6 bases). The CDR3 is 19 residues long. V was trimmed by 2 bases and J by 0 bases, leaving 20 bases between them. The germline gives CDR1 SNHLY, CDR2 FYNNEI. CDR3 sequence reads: CASSESSGEANPSYNEQFF. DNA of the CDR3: TGTGCCAGCAGTGAATCATCCGGGGAGGCTAACCCCTCCTACAATGAGCAGTTCTTC.

The CDR3 is CASNFGRQLQETQYF. CDR3 sequence (DNA): TGCGCCAGCAACTTCGGGAGACAGCTTCAAGAGACCCAGTACTTC. The genes are TRBV5-1 and TRBJ2-5, with D possibly TRBD2 on 6 matching bases. Germline CDR1 SGHRS, CDR2 YFSETQ. The CDR3 is made up of 15 amino acids. Between the trimmed V and J ends, which lost 6 bases and 2 bases, there was a span of 17 bases.

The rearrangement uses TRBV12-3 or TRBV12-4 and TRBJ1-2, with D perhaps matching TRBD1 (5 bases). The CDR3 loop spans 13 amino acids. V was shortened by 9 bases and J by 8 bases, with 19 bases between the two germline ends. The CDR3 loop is CASGGTAVGGYTF. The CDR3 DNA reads TGTGCCAGTGGGGGGACGGCGGTGGGCGGCTACACCTTC.

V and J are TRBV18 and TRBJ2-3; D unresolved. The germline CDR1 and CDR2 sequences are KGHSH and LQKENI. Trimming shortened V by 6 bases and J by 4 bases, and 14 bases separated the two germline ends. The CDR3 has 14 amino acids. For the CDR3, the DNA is TGTGCCAGCTCCCCCGCGATAAGCGCAGATACGCAGTATTTT. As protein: CASSPAISADTQYF. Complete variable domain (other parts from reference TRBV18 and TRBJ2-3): NAGVMQNPRHLVRRRGQEARLRCSPMKGHSHVYWYRQLPEEGLKFMVYLQKENIIDESGMPKERFSAEFPKEGPSILRIQQVVRGDSAAYFCASSPAISADTQYFGPGTRLTVL.

The CDR3 region is CASSPSASSYNEQFF. CDR3 nucleotides: TGTGCCAGCAGTCCTAGCGCGAGCTCCTACAATGAGCAGTTCTTC. The J gene is TRBJ2-1, the V gene TRBV27; perhaps TRBD2 as D (6 bases). CDR3 length: 15 residues. Germline V gene lookup returns CDR1 MNHEY and CDR2 SMNVEV (reference sequence). Trimming took off 5 bases at V and 0 bases at J, with 11 bases between the two ends.

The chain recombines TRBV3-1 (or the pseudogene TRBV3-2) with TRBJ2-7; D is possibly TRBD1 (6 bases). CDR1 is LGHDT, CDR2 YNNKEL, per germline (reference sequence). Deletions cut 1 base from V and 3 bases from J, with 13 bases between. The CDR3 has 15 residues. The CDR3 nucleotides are TGTGCCAGCAGCCAAGTTCCCGGACAGTTCTACGAGCAGTACTTC. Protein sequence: CASSQVPGQFYEQYF.

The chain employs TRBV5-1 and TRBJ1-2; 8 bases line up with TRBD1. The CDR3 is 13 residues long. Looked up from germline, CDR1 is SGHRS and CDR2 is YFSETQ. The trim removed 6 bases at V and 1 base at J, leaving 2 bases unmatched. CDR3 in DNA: TGCGCCAGCATGACAGGGGATAACTATGGCTACACCTTC. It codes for CASMTGDNYGYTF. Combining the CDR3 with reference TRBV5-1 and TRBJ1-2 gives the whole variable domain KAGVTQTPRYLIKTRGQQVTLSCSPISGHRSVSWYQQTPGQGLQFLFEYFSETQRNKGNFPGRFSGRQFSNSRSEMNVSTLELGDSALYLCASMTGDNYGYTFGSGTRLTVV.

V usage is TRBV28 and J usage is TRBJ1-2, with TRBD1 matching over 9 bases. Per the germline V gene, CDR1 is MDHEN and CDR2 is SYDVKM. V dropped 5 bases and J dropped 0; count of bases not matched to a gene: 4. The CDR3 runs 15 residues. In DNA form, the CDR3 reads TGTGCCAGCAGTCCGGGACAGGGAGCTAACTATGGCTACACCTTC. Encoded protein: CASSPGQGANYGYTF.

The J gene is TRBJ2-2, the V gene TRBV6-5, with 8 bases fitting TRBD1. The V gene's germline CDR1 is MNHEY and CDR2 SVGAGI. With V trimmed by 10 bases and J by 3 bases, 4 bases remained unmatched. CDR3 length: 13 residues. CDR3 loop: CAIQGAHTGELFF. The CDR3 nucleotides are TGTGCCATCCAGGGGGCTCACACCGGGGAGCTGTTTTTT.

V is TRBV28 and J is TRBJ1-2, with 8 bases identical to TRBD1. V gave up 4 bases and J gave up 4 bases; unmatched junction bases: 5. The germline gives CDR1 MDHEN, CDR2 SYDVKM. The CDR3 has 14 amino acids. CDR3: CASSSGQVPYGYTF. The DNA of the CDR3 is TGTGCCAGCAGTTCGGGACAGGTTCCCTATGGCTACACCTTC.

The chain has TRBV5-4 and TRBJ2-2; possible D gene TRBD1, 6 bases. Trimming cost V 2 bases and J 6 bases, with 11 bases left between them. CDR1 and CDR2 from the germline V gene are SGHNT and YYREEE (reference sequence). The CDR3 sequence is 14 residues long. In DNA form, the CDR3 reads TGTGCCAGCAGCTTCGTAACAGGGCCCGGGGAGCTGTTTTTT. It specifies CASSFVTGPGELFF.

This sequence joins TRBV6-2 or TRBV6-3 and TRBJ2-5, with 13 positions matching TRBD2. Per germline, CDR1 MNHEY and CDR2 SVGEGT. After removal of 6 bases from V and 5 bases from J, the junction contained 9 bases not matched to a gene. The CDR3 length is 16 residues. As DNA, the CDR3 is TGTGCCAGCAGCTGGACTAGCGGGGGAGACGGTGAGACCCAGTACTTC. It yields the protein CASSWTSGGDGETQYF.

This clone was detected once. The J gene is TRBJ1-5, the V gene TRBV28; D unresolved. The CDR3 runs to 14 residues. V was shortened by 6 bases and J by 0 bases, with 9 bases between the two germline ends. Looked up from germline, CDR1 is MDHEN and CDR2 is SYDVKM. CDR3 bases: TGTGCCAGCAGGCGAGATAATAGCAATCAGCCCCAGCATTTT. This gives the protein CASRRDNSNQPQHF.

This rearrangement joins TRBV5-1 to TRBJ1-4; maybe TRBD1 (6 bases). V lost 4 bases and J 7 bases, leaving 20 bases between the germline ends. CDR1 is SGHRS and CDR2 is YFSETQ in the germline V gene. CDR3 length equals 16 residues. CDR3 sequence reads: CASSVAAQGIGEKLFF. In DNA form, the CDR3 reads TGCGCCAGCAGCGTCGCAGCACAGGGCATCGGTGAAAAACTGTTTTTT.

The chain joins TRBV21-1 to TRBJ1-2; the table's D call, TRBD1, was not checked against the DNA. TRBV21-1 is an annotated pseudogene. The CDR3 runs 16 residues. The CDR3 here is CASSKRARPTNYGYTF. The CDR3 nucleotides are TGTGCCAGCAGCAAGCGAGCCAGGCCTACTAACTATGGCTACACCTTC.

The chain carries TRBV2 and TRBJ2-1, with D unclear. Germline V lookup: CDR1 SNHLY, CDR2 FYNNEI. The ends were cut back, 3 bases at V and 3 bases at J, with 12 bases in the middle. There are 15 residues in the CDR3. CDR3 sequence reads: CASSDRSGNYNEQFF. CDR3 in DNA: TGTGCCAGCAGTGATAGGTCAGGCAACTACAATGAGCAGTTCTTC.

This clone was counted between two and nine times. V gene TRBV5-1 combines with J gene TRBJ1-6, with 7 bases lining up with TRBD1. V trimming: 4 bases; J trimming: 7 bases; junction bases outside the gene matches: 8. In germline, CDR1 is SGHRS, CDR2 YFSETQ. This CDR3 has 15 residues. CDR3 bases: TGCGCCAGCAGCAGGGGGCCCCTTCCAAATTCACCCCTCCACTTT. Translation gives CASSRGPLPNSPLHF.

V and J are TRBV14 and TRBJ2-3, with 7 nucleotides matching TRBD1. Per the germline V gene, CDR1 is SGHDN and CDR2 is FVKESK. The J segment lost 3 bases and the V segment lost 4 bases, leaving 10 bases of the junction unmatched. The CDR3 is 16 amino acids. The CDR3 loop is CASSRTQGSRTDTQYF. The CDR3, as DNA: TGTGCCAGCAGCCGTACACAGGGGTCAAGGACAGATACGCAGTATTTT.